This T cell receptor (beta chain) was captured in a study of human T cells and chemical hapten exposure. Separate cDNA molecules received unique molecular identifiers, which the library attached to them. TCRdb called the RACE reads again in MiXCR, with one record for every CDR3 protein. In the table there are about 110,000 distinct CDR3 sequences, 12% of which are singletons. This clonotype was counted only a few times. The target antigen is unknown. This sample's time point: pre-sensitization, week 0. Regarding treatment: therapeutic diphenylcyclopropenone sensitization with weekly scalp DPC. Whole-study findings and limits: Significantly greater numbers of large CDR3 similarity clusters came from expanded TCRs than from controls.

Trimming left V 1 base short and J 6 bases short, with 4 bases between. Germline CDR1 SGHRS, CDR2 YFSETQ. The CDR3 length is 12 residues. This chain joins TRBV5-1 and TRBJ2-2; no clear D gene. Sequencing was performed on whole blood, taken in connection with sensitization to the hapten diphenylcyclopropenone (DPC). The clonotype originates from a woman aged 45-60 years with alopecia areata. Some clones in this sample may be carry-over from other donors' samples. The CDR3 here is CASSLLPGELFF. The CDR3 bases are TGCGCCAGCAGCTTGTTACCCGGGGAGCTGTTTTTT.